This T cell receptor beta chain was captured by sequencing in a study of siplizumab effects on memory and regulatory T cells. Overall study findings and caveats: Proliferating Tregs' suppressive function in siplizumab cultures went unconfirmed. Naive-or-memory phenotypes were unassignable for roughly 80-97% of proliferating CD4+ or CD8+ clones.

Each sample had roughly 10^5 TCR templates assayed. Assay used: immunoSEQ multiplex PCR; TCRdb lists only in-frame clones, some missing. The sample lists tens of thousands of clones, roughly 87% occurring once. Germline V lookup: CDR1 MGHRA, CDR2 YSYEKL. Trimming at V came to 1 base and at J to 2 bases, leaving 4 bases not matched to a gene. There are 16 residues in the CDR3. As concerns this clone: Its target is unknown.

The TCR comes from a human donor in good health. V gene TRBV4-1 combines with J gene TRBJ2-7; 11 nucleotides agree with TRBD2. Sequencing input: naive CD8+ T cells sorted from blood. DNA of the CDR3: TGCGCCAGCAGCCAAGGGCTAGCGGGGGGCCCCTACGAGCAGTACTTC. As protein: CASSQGLAGGPYEQYF.